This passage covers 23 T cell receptor beta chains from one sample sequenced in a study of circulating and synovial CD4+ cells in juvenile arthritis. Clones were read by immunoSEQ multiplex PCR, and TCRdb kept only the in-frame ones, dropping some. The data contain about 39,000 clones, roughly 94% of them singletons. Sequenced: CD4+ T cells from blood. Every receptor here comes from a human donor with juvenile idiopathic arthritis.

A word on this clone: One end of the junction varies from germline; a read error may be responsible. The rearrangement links TRBV19 to TRBJ2-1, with 15 bases that match TRBD2. Germline CDR1 reads LNHDA; CDR2 reads SQIVND (reference sequence). This CDR3 comprises 18 residues. This CDR3 is CASRIGLAGGPGYNEQFF. The CDR3 DNA reads TGTGCCAGTAGAATAGGACTAGCGGGGGGGCCAGGATACAATGAGCAGTTCTTC.

The chain uses TRBV11-2 and TRBJ1-6, with D perhaps matching TRBD1 (6 bases). Germline assignment: CDR1 SGHAT and CDR2 FQNNGV. This CDR3 spans 17 amino acids. Trimming left V 5 bases short and J 7 bases short, with 21 bases between. The DNA for the CDR3 is TGTGCCAGCAGCCCCGGGAGGGGGGGGGACACGAATTCACCCCTCCACTTT. Translation gives CASSPGRGGDTNSPLHF.

The J gene is TRBJ2-7, the V gene TRBV5-1, with 9 positions matching TRBD1. Per the germline V gene, CDR1 is SGHRS and CDR2 is YFSETQ. There are 13 residues in the CDR3. V trimming: 8 bases; J trimming: 4 bases; junction bases outside the gene matches: 7. CDR3 sequence: CASTGQGGYEQYF. The CDR3 region has the DNA TGCGCCAGTACGGGACAGGGCGGGTACGAGCAGTACTTC.

The chain recombines TRBV5-6 with TRBJ2-7; D may be TRBD2 (5 bases). The germline V gene has CDR1 SGHDT and CDR2 YYEEEE. The CDR3 loop spans 12 amino acids. V lost 3 bases, J lost 6 bases, and 10 bases lay in between. The CDR3 DNA is TGTGCCAGCAGCTGGACTGTGGGCGAGCAGTACTTC. It specifies CASSWTVGEQYF.

This chain uses TRBV5-4 with TRBJ2-1; 8 nucleotides line up with TRBD2. V trimming: 4 bases; J trimming: 5 bases; junction bases outside the gene matches: 14. Germline loops: CDR1 SGHNT, CDR2 YYREEE (reference sequence). The CDR3 runs 17 residues. Here the CDR3 reads CASSPIIRLAIDNEQFF. The CDR3 DNA is TGTGCCAGCAGCCCTATAATAAGACTAGCGATAGACAATGAGCAGTTCTTC. Supplemented by reference TRBV5-4 and TRBJ2-1, the full variable domain reads ETGVTQSPTHLIKTRGQQVTLRCSSQSGHNTVSWYQQALGQGPQFIFQYYREEENGRGNFPPRFSGLQFPNYSSELNVNALELDDSALYLCASSPIIRLAIDNEQFFGPGTRLTVL.

The chain links TRBV18 to TRBJ2-2; the D gene is possibly TRBD1 (5 bases). CDR1 is KGHSH, CDR2 LQKENI, per germline. The CDR3 is 15 residues long. V lost 3 bases to trimming and J lost 0 bases, with 8 bases between them. In DNA, the CDR3 is TGTGCCAGCTCACCTTCCAGGGCGAACACCGGGGAGCTGTTTTTT. As protein: CASSPSRANTGELFF.

The chain recombines TRBV18 with TRBJ2-1, with TRBD1 matching 9 bases. The V gene end was trimmed by 6 bases and the J gene end by 2 bases; junction bases not matched to a gene: 5. Germline V CDR1 and CDR2: KGHSH, LQKENI. This CDR3 has 15 residues. This CDR3 reads CASSRGDRAYNEQFF. CDR3 bases: TGTGCCAGCTCCCGGGGGGACAGGGCCTACAATGAGCAGTTCTTC.

This clone showed up just once. The chain employs TRBV2 and TRBJ1-4; 11 bases are a match to TRBD1. CDR1 is SNHLY and CDR2 is FYNNEI in the germline V gene. The V gene end was trimmed by 4 bases and the J gene end by 9 bases; junction bases not matched to a gene: 13. This CDR3 is built from 17 residues. The CDR3 loop is CASSGRDRGSLGKKLFF. The CDR3 region has the DNA TGTGCCAGCAGTGGACGGGACAGGGGGTCATTGGGGAAAAAACTGTTTTTT.

A remark on this clone: This specimen includes other DNA sequences encoding the same CDR3. The rearrangement links TRBV19 to TRBJ1-6; D is uncertain. The CDR3 is 15 residues long. Germline loops: CDR1 LNHDA, CDR2 SQIVND (reference sequence). Trimming removed 3 bases at V and 0 bases at J, with 6 bases between. The DNA for the CDR3 is TGTGCCAGTAGTATTGAGAGCTCCTATAATTCACCCCTCCACTTT. It is translated as CASSIESSYNSPLHF.

This rearrangement joins TRBV9 to TRBJ2-3; D unclear. The CDR3 is 13 amino acids. CDR1 SGDLS and CDR2 YYNGEE come from the germline V gene. Between the trimmed V and J ends, which lost 4 bases and 2 bases, there was a span of 8 bases. CDR3 nucleotide sequence: TGTGCCAGCAGCATAGAAGCCACAGATACGCAGTATTTT. Protein sequence: CASSIEATDTQYF.

The genes are TRBV7-6 and TRBJ1-2; D unclear. Germline loops: CDR1 SGHVS, CDR2 FNYEAQ. The V and J ends lost 4 bases and 2 bases respectively, with 8 bases between them. The CDR3 is 13 residues long. Here the CDR3 reads CASSSDGNYGYTF. The CDR3 DNA sequence: TGTGCCAGCAGCTCTGACGGGAACTATGGCTACACCTTC.

V gene TRBV14 combines with J gene TRBJ2-3, with no clear D. V was pared by 1 base and J by 0 bases, with 14 bases between. Looked up from germline, CDR1 is SGHDN and CDR2 is FVKESK. The CDR3 runs 17 residues. CDR3 nucleotide sequence: TGTGCCAGCAGCCAAGTTGGCGCGGTAGGAAGCACAGATACGCAGTATTTT. Translating gives CASSQVGAVGSTDTQYF. Together with reference TRBV14 and TRBJ2-3, the CDR3 gives the full variable domain: EAGVTQFPSHSVIEKGQTVTLRCDPISGHDNLYWYRRVMGKEIKFLLHFVKESKQDESGMPNNRFLAERTGGTYSTLKVQPAELEDSGVYFCASSQVGAVGSTDTQYFGPGTRLTVL.

This sequence joins TRBV29-1 and TRBJ1-1; 7 nucleotides match TRBD1. Per germline, CDR1 SQVTM and CDR2 ANQGSEA. This CDR3 has 11 amino acids. The CDR3 region is CTPGGNTEAFF. CDR3 in DNA: TGCACTCCAGGGGGGAACACTGAAGCTTTCTTT.

This sequence joins TRBV6-1 and TRBJ2-3; D is perhaps TRBD2 (5 bases). CDR1 is MNHNS and CDR2 is SASEGT in the germline V gene. CDR3 length equals 17 residues. V was clipped by 2 bases and J by 6 bases, with 21 bases between them. This CDR3 is CASSESRVLVWADTQYF. CDR3 coding DNA: TGTGCCAGCAGTGAATCCCGTGTACTAGTCTGGGCGGATACGCAGTATTTT.

This rearrangement joins TRBV11-3 to TRBJ2-1; the D is unclear. The CDR3 contains 14 residues. Germline V CDR1 and CDR2: SGHNT, YENEEA. V lost 5 bases and J lost 3, with 11 bases in between. The CDR3 DNA is TGTGCCAGCAGCCCCGGTGGTATCTACAATGAGCAGTTCTTC. Translation: CASSPGGIYNEQFF.

The V and J genes are TRBV7-2 and TRBJ2-3; 8 bases are a match to TRBD2. Germline V gene data show CDR1 as SGHTA and CDR2 as FQGNSA. V dropped 3 bases and J dropped 2; count of bases not matched to a gene: 4. This CDR3 is built from 15 residues. The CDR3 bases are TGTGCCAGCAGCTTGACTAGCGCCTCCACAGATACGCAGTATTTT. This sequence encodes CASSLTSASTDTQYF. Filled out from reference TRBV7-2 and TRBJ2-3, the complete variable domain reads GAGVSQSPSNKVTEKGKDVELRCDPISGHTALYWYRQSLGQGLEFLIYFQGNSAPDKSGLPSDRFSAERTGGSVSTLTIQRTQQEDSAVYLCASSLTSASTDTQYFGPGTRLTVL.

The chain joins TRBV4-3 to TRBJ1-2, with 8 positions matching TRBD1. The CDR3 sequence is 16 residues long. V lost 1 base to trimming and J lost 3 bases; unmatched junction nucleotides: 7. Germline V lookup: CDR1 LGHNA, CDR2 YSLEER. CDR3 nucleotide sequence: TGCGCCAGCAGCCAAGCCCGGACAGGGAAGGACTATGGCTACACCTTC. It specifies CASSQARTGKDYGYTF.

The chain uses TRBV19 and TRBJ2-6, with D maybe TRBD2 (5 bases). The V gene's germline CDR1 is LNHDA and CDR2 SQIVND (reference sequence). V was pared by 7 bases and J by 0 bases, with 13 bases between. The length of the CDR3 is 16 residues. The CDR3 sequence: CASTRDRGSGANVLTF. As DNA, the CDR3 is TGTGCCAGTACCCGAGACCGGGGCTCTGGGGCCAACGTCCTGACTTTC.

The gene calls are TRBV6-5 and TRBJ1-1; D may be TRBD1 (6 bases). In germline, CDR1 is MNHEY, CDR2 SVGAGI. The CDR3 totals 11 residues. The V and J ends lost 6 bases and 8 bases respectively, with 10 bases between them. The CDR3 reads CASSPGTEAFF. The DNA of the CDR3 is TGTGCCAGCAGCCCTGGGACAGAAGCTTTCTTT.

V is TRBV5-1 and J is TRBJ1-2; 9 bases fit TRBD1. The germline CDR1 and CDR2 sequences are SGHRS and YFSETQ. After removal of 4 bases from V and 4 bases from J, the junction contained 2 bases not matched to a gene. The CDR3 extends over 13 amino acids. This chain's CDR3 is CASSRDRAYGYTF. CDR3 nucleotide sequence: TGCGCCAGCAGCCGGGACAGGGCCTATGGCTACACCTTC.

This rearrangement joins TRBV6-1 to TRBJ1-2, with 9 bases that match TRBD1. The CDR3 is 14 amino acids. CDR1 and CDR2 from the germline V gene are MNHNS and SASEGT. J gave up 6 bases and V 2 bases, and 4 bases lay outside the gene matches. CDR3 residues: CASSELRTGDGYTF. Written as DNA, the CDR3 is TGTGCCAGCAGTGAACTAAGGACAGGGGATGGCTACACCTTC.

V and J are TRBV5-6 and TRBJ1-4; no firm D call. Per the germline V gene, CDR1 is SGHDT and CDR2 is YYEEEE. This CDR3 contains 14 residues. The V end lost 0 bases, the J end lost 10 bases, and 13 bases lay between the germline ends. CDR3 DNA: TGTGCCAGCAGCTTGGGCCCACAAGGAGGAAAACTGTTTTTT. Protein sequence: CASSLGPQGGKLFF.

CDR3 region: CAWRQSYTEAFF. The CDR3 region has the DNA TGTGCCTGGAGGCAGTCCTACACTGAAGCTTTCTTT. This chain uses TRBV30 with TRBJ1-1; D remains unclear. Germline lookup yields CDR1 GTSNPN and CDR2 SVGIG (reference sequence). Trimming removed 3 bases at V and 3 bases at J, with 8 bases between. The CDR3 covers 12 residues.